This note documents a single T cell receptor (beta chain) sequence. Its antigen remains unknown. These data originate in a study of beta chain features in type 1 diabetes. Broader study findings: These data did not resolve whether HLA type affects TCRB rearrangement.

Post-sort purity exceeded 95% for all sorted populations. Expressed TCRB transcripts were sequenced, since all the RNA that had been isolated was reverse transcribed. Average reads for naive, central memory and regulatory T cell samples were about 3.57 million. Clones were read by immunoSEQ multiplex PCR, and TCRdb kept only the in-frame ones, dropping some. The sample holds roughly 180,000 clones, more than 10% seen once. The sample taken for sequencing was central memory CD4+ T cells from blood. The sequence was collected from a woman between 18 and 29 years old in good health.

The CDR3 DNA reads as TGCGCCAGCAGCCCTCGGTTAGCGGGAGGGCGATCCGGGGAGCTGTTTTTT. As protein: CASSPRLAGGRSGELFF. The V call is TRBV5-1, the J call TRBJ2-2, with 11 bases matching TRBD2. The CDR3 is 17 amino acids. The V gene's germline CDR1 is SGHRS and CDR2 YFSETQ. V lost 4 bases to trimming and J lost 6 bases; unmatched junction nucleotides: 11.